What follows are 32 T cell receptor beta chains derived from one specimen sequenced in a study of cytomegalovirus exposure and HLA in healthy donors. Researchers ran the PCR with 60 Vbeta and 13 Jbeta primers. Generated by immunoSEQ multiplex PCR, the TCRdb table keeps only in-frame clones and is missing some. The data contain 150,000 to 200,000 clones, 80% to 90% of them singletons. The sequenced sample was PBMCs. The source of these receptors is a man in his forties or fifties in good health and CMV-seropositive.

Notes on this clone: An end of the junction does not agree with germline; a read error may underlie this. The chain links TRBV28 to TRBJ2-1, with 10 bases identical to TRBD2. CDR3 length equals 16 residues. The germline V gene encodes CDR1 MDHEN and CDR2 SYDVKM. CDR3: CASISTSGRAYNEQFF. CDR3 DNA: TGTGCCAGCATCTCGACGAGCGGGAGGGCCTATAATGAGCAGTTCTTC.

The chain carries TRBV11-1 and TRBJ2-7; 7 nucleotides align to TRBD2. The CDR3 runs to 14 residues. CDR1 and CDR2 from the germline V gene are SGHAT and FQDESV (reference sequence). J lost 3 bases, V lost 1 base, and 3 bases had no gene match. The CDR3 DNA reads as TGTGCCAGCAGCTTAGGGATAGCGGGCTACGAGCAGTACTTC. Encoded protein: CASSLGIAGYEQYF.

This chain connects TRBV6-5 to TRBJ1-3, with D perhaps TRBD1 (6 bases). Germline V lookup: CDR1 MNHEY, CDR2 SVGAGI. This CDR3 is built from 12 residues. Trimming pared 5 bases from V and 14 bases from J, leaving 16 bases between. The CDR3, as DNA: TGTGCCAGCAGTGGAACCACTGGGGGCCTATATTTT. It codes for CASSGTTGGLYF.

V and J are TRBV7-2 and TRBJ2-7, with 9 bases identical to TRBD2. The CDR3 length is 19 residues. Germline values: CDR1 SGHTA, CDR2 FQGNSA. V was pared by 4 bases and J by 2 bases, with 18 bases of the junction left unmatched. In DNA form, the CDR3 reads TGTGCCAGCAGCTCCTTTAGTCCCAGGGGTAGCGGGAGAGCCTACGAGCAGTACTTC. Residues: CASSSFSPRGSGRAYEQYF. The full variable domain, with the rest looked up from reference TRBV7-2 and TRBJ2-7, is GAGVSQSPSNKVTEKGKDVELRCDPISGHTALYWYRQSLGQGLEFLIYFQGNSAPDKSGLPSDRFSAERTGGSVSTLTIQRTQQEDSAVYLCASSSFSPRGSGRAYEQYFGPGTRLTVT.

The chain is built from TRBV4-2 and TRBJ1-2; D is uncertain. V lost 3 bases, J lost 6 bases, and 14 bases lay in between. Germline CDR1 is LGHNA and CDR2 is YNFKEQ. CDR3 length: 14 residues. This chain's CDR3 is CASSQGDILDGYTF. CDR3 sequence (DNA): TGTGCCAGCAGCCAGGGAGACATCTTGGATGGCTACACCTTC.

This sequence joins TRBV5-6 and TRBJ2-7; 8 bases map to TRBD2. This CDR3 is 14 amino acids long. Germline values: CDR1 SGHDT, CDR2 YYEEEE. J was trimmed by 2 bases and V by 7 bases; bases with no gene match: 8. This CDR3 reads CASSRGGLAYEQYF. DNA of the CDR3: TGTGCCAGCTCGCGTGGGGGACTAGCCTACGAGCAGTACTTC.

This chain uses TRBV5-4 with TRBJ1-2; 7 bases line up with TRBD1. This CDR3 has 14 amino acids. Germline V CDR1 and CDR2: SGHNT, YYREEE (reference sequence). Losses at the gene ends were 2 bases for V and 8 bases for J; bases not matched to a gene: 9. CDR3 nucleotides: TGTGCCAGCAGCTTACAGGGGCTAGAGGGGGGCTACACCTTC. It yields the protein CASSLQGLEGGYTF. Combining the CDR3 with reference TRBV5-4 and TRBJ1-2 gives the whole variable domain ETGVTQSPTHLIKTRGQQVTLRCSSQSGHNTVSWYQQALGQGPQFIFQYYREEENGRGNFPPRFSGLQFPNYSSELNVNALELDDSALYLCASSLQGLEGGYTFGSGTRLTVV.

The chain employs TRBV10-3 and TRBJ2-7, with D maybe TRBD2 (6 bases). The length of the CDR3 is 16 residues. CDR1 and CDR2 (germline): ENHRY, SYGVKD. With 3 bases removed from V and 0 bases from J, the gap between germline ends came to 15 bases. CDR3 sequence reads: CAISDPGEQSSYEQYF. The CDR3, as DNA: TGTGCCATCAGTGACCCGGGAGAACAAAGCTCCTACGAGCAGTACTTC.

The genes are TRBV27 and TRBJ2-7; TRBD1 is a possible D gene (5 bases). The CDR3 contains 15 residues. Germline loops: CDR1 MNHEY, CDR2 SMNVEV (reference sequence). V gave up 6 bases and J gave up 1 base, with 16 bases separating them. The CDR3 reads CASSLHFQGSYEQYF. Here the CDR3 DNA reads TGTGCCAGCAGCCTTCACTTTCAGGGTTCCTACGAGCAGTACTTC.

The J gene is TRBJ2-3, the V gene TRBV7-2, with D maybe TRBD2 (5 bases). Germline CDR1 is SGHTA and CDR2 is FQGNSA. There are 17 residues in the CDR3. Trimming pared 3 bases from V and 8 bases from J, leaving 24 bases between. The DNA for the CDR3 is TGTGCCAGCAGCTTTGGACGAGGGCCGAAGACGACACTTACGCAGTATTTT. As protein: CASSFGRGPKTTLTQYF.

The chain recombines TRBV27 with TRBJ1-5; 9 bases align to TRBD1. CDR1 is MNHEY and CDR2 is SMNVEV in the germline V gene (reference sequence). The junction had 7 bases not matched to a gene; V was cut back by 6 bases and J by 1 base. This CDR3 contains 16 residues. CDR3 residues: CASRPTGQGSNQPQHF. CDR3 sequence (DNA): TGTGCCAGCAGACCGACCGGACAGGGGAGCAATCAGCCCCAGCATTTT.

The V call is TRBV7-8, the J call TRBJ2-5; 11 bases match TRBD2. The CDR3 is made up of 16 amino acids. Trimming took 5 bases from V and 5 from J; bases not matched to a gene: 10. Germline V lookup: CDR1 SGHVS, CDR2 FQNEAQ. CDR3: CASSPFSGRAGETQYF. The CDR3 bases are TGTGCCAGCAGCCCATTTAGCGGGAGGGCCGGGGAGACCCAGTACTTC.

V and J are TRBV4-3 and TRBJ1-2; 7 bases are shared with TRBD1. The CDR3 runs 17 residues. The V segment lost 0 bases and the J segment 3 bases; nucleotides outside the gene matches: 10. CDR1 and CDR2 (germline): LGHNA, YSLEER. As DNA, the CDR3 is TGCGCCAGCAGCCAAGATTCCGACAGGGTCCATGACTATGGCTACACCTTC. Amino acids: CASSQDSDRVHDYGYTF.

Turning to this clone: At the DNA level, this CDR3 is encoded by other sequences in the same sample as well. The chain carries TRBV29-1 and TRBJ1-4; the match to TRBD1 covers 8 bases. The CDR3 contains 14 residues. CDR1 is SQVTM and CDR2 is ANQGSEA in the germline V gene. V lost 0 bases and J lost 7; bases outside the gene matches: 4. The chain's CDR3 is CSVEDGQGGEKLFF. The CDR3 DNA is TGCAGCGTTGAAGATGGACAGGGTGGTGAAAAACTGTTTTTT.

This clone was detected only a few times. V gene TRBV7-8 combines with J gene TRBJ2-3, with 13 bases aligning to TRBD2. Germline loops: CDR1 SGHVS, CDR2 FQNEAQ. CDR3 length: 16 residues. V gave up 6 bases and J gave up 3 bases; unmatched junction bases: 6. The CDR3 DNA reads TGTGCCAGCAGACGGACTAGCGGGAGTGAAACAGATACGCAGTATTTT. This sequence encodes CASRRTSGSETDTQYF.

The chain combines TRBV6-1 with TRBJ1-5; possible D gene TRBD1, 6 bases. Trimming removed 8 bases at V and 0 bases at J, with 11 bases between. Germline CDR1 and CDR2: MNHNS and SASEGT. The CDR3 runs 14 residues. The DNA for the CDR3 is TGTGCCAGCCACAGGGAGAATAGCAATCAGCCCCAGCATTTT. This sequence encodes CASHRENSNQPQHF.

The chain is built from TRBV21-1 and TRBJ2-7; no DNA check was done on the table's D call, TRBD2. TRBV21-1 is labeled a pseudogene. The CDR3 consists of 18 residues. The CDR3: CASSKVNGASGNPYEQYF. DNA for the CDR3: TGTGCCAGCAGCAAAGTCAACGGGGCTAGCGGGAATCCCTACGAGCAGTACTTC.

The rearrangement joins TRBV5-4 to TRBJ2-1; tentative D call: TRBD2 (6 bases). CDR1 and CDR2 from the germline V gene are SGHNT and YYREEE (reference sequence). The CDR3 is 15 residues long. Deletions cut 0 bases from V and 4 bases from J, with 11 bases between. The CDR3 DNA follows: TGTGCCAGCAGCTTGGCCGGGGGACGATACAATGAGCAGTTCTTC. Translating it yields CASSLAGGRYNEQFF.

This rearrangement joins TRBV7-2 to TRBJ2-3; 9 positions agree with TRBD2. J lost 2 bases, V lost 0 bases, and 6 bases had no gene match. CDR3 size: 17 residues. CDR1 SGHTA and CDR2 FQGNSA come from the germline V gene. The CDR3 sequence: CASSLAAGGQFTDTQYF. DNA for the CDR3: TGTGCCAGCAGCTTAGCCGCGGGAGGGCAATTCACAGATACGCAGTATTTT. Variable domain in full (rest from reference TRBV7-2 and TRBJ2-3): GAGVSQSPSNKVTEKGKDVELRCDPISGHTALYWYRQSLGQGLEFLIYFQGNSAPDKSGLPSDRFSAERTGGSVSTLTIQRTQQEDSAVYLCASSLAAGGQFTDTQYFGPGTRLTVL.

The DNA of the CDR3 is TGTGCCAGTAGTCTCGGGACAGGGGGTTACAATGAGCAGTTCTTC. It encodes CASSLGTGGYNEQFF. This chain links TRBV19 with TRBJ2-1, with TRBD1 matching 11 bases. CDR1 and CDR2 from the germline V gene are LNHDA and SQIVND (reference sequence). V lost 5 bases to trimming and J lost 4 bases; unmatched junction nucleotides: 4. The CDR3 extends over 15 amino acids.

This clone was observed once. This chain connects TRBV28 to TRBJ1-2; D ambiguous. V lost 4 bases, J lost 5 bases, and 14 bases lay in between. Germline V gene lookup returns CDR1 MDHEN and CDR2 SYDVKM. The CDR3 length is 14 residues. Here the CDR3 DNA reads TGTGCCAGCAGTTCATCACTCAGGCCTTATGGCTACACCTTC. Protein product: CASSSSLRPYGYTF.

The chain carries TRBV19 and TRBJ2-3; 7 positions agree with TRBD2. Per germline, CDR1 LNHDA and CDR2 SQIVND (reference sequence). V trimming: 3 bases; J trimming: 0 bases; junction bases outside the gene matches: 6. This CDR3 is built from 16 residues. The CDR3 DNA reads TGTGCCAGTAGTATTGGAAGCGGGACTAGCACAGATACGCAGTATTTT. Its protein is CASSIGSGTSTDTQYF. Using reference TRBV19 and TRBJ2-3 for the parts outside the CDR3, the full variable domain is DGGITQSPKYLFRKEGQNVTLSCEQNLNHDAMYWYRQDPGQGLRLIYYSQIVNDFQKGDIAEGYSVSREKKESFPLTVTSAQKNPTAFYLCASSIGSGTSTDTQYFGPGTRLTVL.

V gene TRBV6-1 combines with J gene TRBJ2-5; 9 nucleotides match TRBD2. The J call is doubtful: the DNA matches TRBJ2-7 better. This CDR3 is 13 amino acids long. Germline V lookup: CDR1 MNHNS, CDR2 SASEGT. Written as DNA, the CDR3 is TGTGCCTCGTTCGCGGGAGGGCCAAGCGAGCAGTACTTC. Its translation is CASFAGGPSEQYF.

J is TRBJ2-7 and V is TRBV5-6; maybe TRBD1 (6 bases). CDR3 length: 13 amino acids. CDR1 is SGHDT, CDR2 YYEEEE, per germline. The germline V and J ends were trimmed by 4 bases and 3 bases, with 11 bases remaining between them. This chain's CDR3 is CASSTTGIYEQYF. CDR3 nucleotide sequence: TGTGCCAGCAGCACAACAGGGATCTACGAGCAGTACTTC.

The J gene is TRBJ2-1, the V gene TRBV25-1, with TRBD2 identical over 8 bases. Germline trimming cut 4 bases from V and 5 bases from J; bases unmatched to any gene: 7. The CDR3 has 15 residues. In germline, CDR1 is MGHDK, CDR2 SYGVNS. CDR3 DNA sequence: TGTGCCAGCAGTGGGAGCGGGAGACGACACAATGAGCAGTTCTTC. It specifies CASSGSGRRHNEQFF.

The chain carries TRBV2 and TRBJ2-7, with D hard to call. V was trimmed by 5 bases and J by 0 bases, leaving 11 bases between them. Germline assignment: CDR1 SNHLY and CDR2 FYNNEI. This CDR3 contains 14 residues. The DNA for the CDR3 is TGTGCCAGCAGTTGGGCAGCCATCTCCTACGAGCAGTACTTC. It yields the protein CASSWAAISYEQYF.

The rearrangement links TRBV4-1 to TRBJ2-7, with 8 bases that match TRBD2. Per the germline V gene, CDR1 is MGHRA and CDR2 is YSYEKL. V trimming: 3 bases; J trimming: 4 bases; junction bases outside the gene matches: 2. This CDR3 has 13 amino acids. The CDR3: CASSHREGYEQYF. The CDR3 nucleotides read TGCGCCAGCAGCCACCGGGAGGGTTACGAGCAGTACTTC.

The chain joins TRBV10-3 to TRBJ2-3, with a possible D match to TRBD1 (6 bases). The CDR3 sequence is 14 residues long. The germline V gene encodes CDR1 ENHRY and CDR2 SYGVKD. The germline V and J ends were trimmed by 10 bases and 2 bases, with 16 bases remaining between them. The CDR3 is CATRGQRSTDTQYF. CDR3 nucleotides: TGTGCCACCCGGGGACAACGATCCACAGATACGCAGTATTTT.

The rearrangement joins TRBV4-1 to TRBJ2-5; 7 bases align to TRBD2. The CDR3 is 16 residues long. V shed 1 base, J shed 5 bases, and the junction held 10 bases outside the gene matches. In germline, CDR1 is MGHRA, CDR2 YSYEKL. The CDR3 nucleotides are TGCGCCAGCAGCCAAGGGGAGGGGTGGCCCGGGGAGACCCAGTACTTC. Its translation is CASSQGEGWPGETQYF.

The rearrangement joins TRBV18 to TRBJ1-5; D unresolved. Per the germline V gene, CDR1 is KGHSH and CDR2 is LQKENI. The CDR3 loop spans 12 amino acids. Trimming stripped 4 bases from V and 4 bases from J, with 5 bases between. This CDR3 is CASSRMNQPQHF. CDR3 bases: TGTGCCAGCTCACGTATGAATCAGCCCCAGCATTTT. Filled out from reference TRBV18 and TRBJ1-5, the complete variable domain reads NAGVMQNPRHLVRRRGQEARLRCSPMKGHSHVYWYRQLPEEGLKFMVYLQKENIIDESGMPKERFSAEFPKEGPSILRIQQVVRGDSAAYFCASSRMNQPQHFGDGTRLSIL.

The chain has TRBV30 and TRBJ2-7, with TRBD1 matching 12 bases. This CDR3 spans 13 amino acids. Trimming took 3 bases from V and 5 from J; bases not matched to a gene: 2. Per germline, CDR1 GTSNPN and CDR2 SVGIG (reference sequence). The CDR3 loop reads CAWRGQGANEQYF. CDR3 sequence (DNA): TGTGCCTGGAGGGGACAGGGGGCAAACGAGCAGTACTTC.

The V call is TRBV19, the J call TRBJ1-5; 9 nucleotides align to TRBD1. The CDR3 has 14 residues. CDR1 is LNHDA and CDR2 is SQIVND in the germline V gene (reference sequence). V lost 3 bases to trimming and J lost 12 bases; unmatched junction nucleotides: 9. The CDR3 sequence: CASSIRQGEHGQHF. The DNA for the CDR3 is TGTGCCAGTAGTATCAGACAGGGGGAGCACGGCCAGCATTTT.